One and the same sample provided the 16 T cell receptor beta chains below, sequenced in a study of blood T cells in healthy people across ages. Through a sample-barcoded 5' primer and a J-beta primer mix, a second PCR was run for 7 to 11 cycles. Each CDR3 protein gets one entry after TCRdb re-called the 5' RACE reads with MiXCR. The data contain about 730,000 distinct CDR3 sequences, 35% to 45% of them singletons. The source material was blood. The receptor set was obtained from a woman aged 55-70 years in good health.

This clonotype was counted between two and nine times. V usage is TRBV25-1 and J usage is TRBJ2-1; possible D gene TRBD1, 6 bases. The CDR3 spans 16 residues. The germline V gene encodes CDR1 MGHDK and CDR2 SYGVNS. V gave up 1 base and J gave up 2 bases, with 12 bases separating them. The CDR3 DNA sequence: TGTGCCAGCAGTGAATCTTGGGGGCGGGCCTACAATGAGCAGTTCTTC. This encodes CASSESWGRAYNEQFF.

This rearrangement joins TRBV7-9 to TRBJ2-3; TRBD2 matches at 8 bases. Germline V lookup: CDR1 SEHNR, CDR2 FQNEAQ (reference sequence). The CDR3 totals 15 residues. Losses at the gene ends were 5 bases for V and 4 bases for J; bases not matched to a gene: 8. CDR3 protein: CASSPGLARADTQYF. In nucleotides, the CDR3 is TGTGCCAGCAGCCCCGGACTAGCTCGGGCAGATACGCAGTATTTT.

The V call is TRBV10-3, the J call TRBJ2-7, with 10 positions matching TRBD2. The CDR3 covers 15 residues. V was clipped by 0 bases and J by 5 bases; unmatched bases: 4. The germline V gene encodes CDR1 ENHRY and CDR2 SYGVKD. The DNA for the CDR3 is TGTGCCATCAGTGAGTCGAGCGGGAGGGCCGACGAGCAGTACTTC. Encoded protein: CAISESSGRADEQYF.

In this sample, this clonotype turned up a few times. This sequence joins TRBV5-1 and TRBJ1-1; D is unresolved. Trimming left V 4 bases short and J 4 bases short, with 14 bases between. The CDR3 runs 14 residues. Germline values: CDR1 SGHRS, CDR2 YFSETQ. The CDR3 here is CASSPLEAGTEAFF. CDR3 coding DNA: TGCGCCAGCAGCCCCCTGGAGGCAGGCACTGAAGCTTTCTTT. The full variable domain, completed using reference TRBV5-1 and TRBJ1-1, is KAGVTQTPRYLIKTRGQQVTLSCSPISGHRSVSWYQQTPGQGLQFLFEYFSETQRNKGNFPGRFSGRQFSNSRSEMNVSTLELGDSALYLCASSPLEAGTEAFFGQGTRLTVV.

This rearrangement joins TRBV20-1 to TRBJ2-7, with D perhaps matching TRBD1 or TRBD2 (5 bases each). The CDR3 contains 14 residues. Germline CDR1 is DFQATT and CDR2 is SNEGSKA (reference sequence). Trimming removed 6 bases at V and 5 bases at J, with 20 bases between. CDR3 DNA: TGCAGTGCGACGGGGCAGGTGCCCGTAGACGAGCAGTACTTC. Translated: CSATGQVPVDEQYF.

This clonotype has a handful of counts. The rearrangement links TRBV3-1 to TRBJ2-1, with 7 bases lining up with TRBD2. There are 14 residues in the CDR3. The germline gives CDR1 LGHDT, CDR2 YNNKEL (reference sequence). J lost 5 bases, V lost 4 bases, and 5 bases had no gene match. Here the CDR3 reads CASSRAGLNNEQFF. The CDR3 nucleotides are TGTGCCAGCAGCCGAGCGGGACTCAACAATGAGCAGTTCTTC.

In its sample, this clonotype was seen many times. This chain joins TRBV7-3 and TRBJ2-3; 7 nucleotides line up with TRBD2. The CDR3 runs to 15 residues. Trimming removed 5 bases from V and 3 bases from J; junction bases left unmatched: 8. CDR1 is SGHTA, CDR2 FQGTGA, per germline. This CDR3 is CASSPRAAGTDTQYF. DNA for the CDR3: TGTGCCAGCAGCCCCAGGGCAGCGGGAACAGATACGCAGTATTTT.

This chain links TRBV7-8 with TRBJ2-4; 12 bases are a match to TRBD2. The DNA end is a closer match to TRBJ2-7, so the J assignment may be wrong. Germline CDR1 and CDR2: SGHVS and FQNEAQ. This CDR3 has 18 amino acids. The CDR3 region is CASSNGLALAGGRYEQYF. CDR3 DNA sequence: TGTGCCAGCAGCAATGGACTCGCTCTAGCGGGAGGGCGGTACGAGCAGTACTTC.

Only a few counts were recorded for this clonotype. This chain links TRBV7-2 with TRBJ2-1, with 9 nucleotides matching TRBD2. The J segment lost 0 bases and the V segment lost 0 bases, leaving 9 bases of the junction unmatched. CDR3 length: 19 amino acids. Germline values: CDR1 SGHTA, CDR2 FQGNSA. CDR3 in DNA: TGTGCCAGCAGCTTAGCGGGGGGAGCGGGGGGACTCTCCTACAATGAGCAGTTCTTC. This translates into CASSLAGGAGGLSYNEQFF. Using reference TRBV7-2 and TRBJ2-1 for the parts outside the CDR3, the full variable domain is GAGVSQSPSNKVTEKGKDVELRCDPISGHTALYWYRQSLGQGLEFLIYFQGNSAPDKSGLPSDRFSAERTGGSVSTLTIQRTQQEDSAVYLCASSLAGGAGGLSYNEQFFGPGTRLTVL.

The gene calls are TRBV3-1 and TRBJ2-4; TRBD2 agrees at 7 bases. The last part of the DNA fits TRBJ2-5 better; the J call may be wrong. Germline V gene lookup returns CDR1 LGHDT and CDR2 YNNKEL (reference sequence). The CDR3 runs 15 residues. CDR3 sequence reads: CASSQDSGFWETQYF. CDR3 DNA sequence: TGTGCCAGCAGCCAAGATAGCGGGTTTTGGGAGACCCAGTACTTC.

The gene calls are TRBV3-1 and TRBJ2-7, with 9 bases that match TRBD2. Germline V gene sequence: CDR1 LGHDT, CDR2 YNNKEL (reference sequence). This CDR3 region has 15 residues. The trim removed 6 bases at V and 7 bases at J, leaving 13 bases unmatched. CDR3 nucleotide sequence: TGTGCCAGCAGACCTAGCGGGACCCTGGACAATGAGCAGTACTTC. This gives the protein CASRPSGTLDNEQYF.

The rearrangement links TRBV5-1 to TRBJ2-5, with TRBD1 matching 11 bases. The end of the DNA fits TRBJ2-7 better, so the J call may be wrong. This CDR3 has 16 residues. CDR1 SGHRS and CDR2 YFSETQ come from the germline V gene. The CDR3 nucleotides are TGCGCCAGCAGCTTGGGTGGGACAGGGGGAGTCGACGAGCAGTACTTC. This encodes CASSLGGTGGVDEQYF.

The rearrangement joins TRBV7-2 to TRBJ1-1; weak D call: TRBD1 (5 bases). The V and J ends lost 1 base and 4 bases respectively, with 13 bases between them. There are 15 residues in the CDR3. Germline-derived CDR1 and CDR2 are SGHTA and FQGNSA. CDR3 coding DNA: TGTGCCAGCAGCTTAGAGGGGTGGCGGAGCACTGAAGCTTTCTTT. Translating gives CASSLEGWRSTEAFF.

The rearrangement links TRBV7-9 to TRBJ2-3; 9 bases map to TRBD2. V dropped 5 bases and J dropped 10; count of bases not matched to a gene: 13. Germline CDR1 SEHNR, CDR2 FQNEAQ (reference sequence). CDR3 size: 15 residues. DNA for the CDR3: TGTGCCAGCAGCCCATTTAGCGGGAGAGGGGATGCGCAGTATTTT. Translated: CASSPFSGRGDAQYF.

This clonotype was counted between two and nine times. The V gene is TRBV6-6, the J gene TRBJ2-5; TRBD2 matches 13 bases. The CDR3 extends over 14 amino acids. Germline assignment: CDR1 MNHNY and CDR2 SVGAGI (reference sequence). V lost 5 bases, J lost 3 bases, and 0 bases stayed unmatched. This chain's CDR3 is CASSGLAGEETQYF. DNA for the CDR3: TGTGCCAGCAGTGGACTAGCGGGAGAAGAGACCCAGTACTTC.

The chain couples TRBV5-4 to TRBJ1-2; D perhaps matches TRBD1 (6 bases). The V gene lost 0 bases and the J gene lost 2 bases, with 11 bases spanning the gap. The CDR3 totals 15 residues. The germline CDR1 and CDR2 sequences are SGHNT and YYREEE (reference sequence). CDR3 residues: CASSLGAGENYGYTF. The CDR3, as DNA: TGTGCCAGCAGCTTGGGTGCAGGGGAAAACTATGGCTACACCTTC.